This T cell receptor (beta chain) comes out of a study of glioma-infiltrating T cells. Study-level findings and limits: Tissue-blood divergence was below expectation in non-neoplastic patients, above in gliomas. Very few CDR3 sequences were shared between tissue and blood.

Amplification of TCR alpha and beta CDR3 regions from RNA used iRepertoire nested multiplex PCR. For one-step reverse transcription and amplification, about 85-400 ng of tissue mRNA or PBMC total RNA was used. TCRdb itself ran the multiplex PCR reads through MiXCR, one entry per CDR3 protein. The profile shows about 110,000 distinct CDR3 sequences, 20% to 30% of them singletons. As for this clonotype: Its cognate antigen is unknown. This may stem from a read error, because a much larger clone lies one nucleotide away.

The length of the CDR3 is 14 residues. Input material: glioma tissue, nonneoplastic brain tissue, or PBMCs (not recorded which). J is TRBJ1-6 and V is TRBV12-3 or TRBV12-4; TRBD1 agrees at 11 bases. This sequence was found in a human donor with low-grade glioma or glioblastoma, undergoing nonglioma brain surgery, or in good health (not recorded which). The CDR3 is CASKGQGVNSPLNF. The CDR3 DNA follows: TGTGCCAGCAAGGGACAGGGGGTTAATTCACCCCTCAACTTT.